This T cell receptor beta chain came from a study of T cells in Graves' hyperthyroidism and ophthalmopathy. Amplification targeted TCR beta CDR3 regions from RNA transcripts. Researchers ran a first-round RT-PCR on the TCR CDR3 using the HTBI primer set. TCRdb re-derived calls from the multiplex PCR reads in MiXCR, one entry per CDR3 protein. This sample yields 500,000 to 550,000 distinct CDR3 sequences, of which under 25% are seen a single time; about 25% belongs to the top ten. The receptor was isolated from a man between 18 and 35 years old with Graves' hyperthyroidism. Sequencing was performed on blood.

The CDR3 DNA sequence: TGTGCCAGCAGTGAAAATCTACGTCCCTACGAGCAGTACTTC. Encoded protein: CASSENLRPYEQYF. The chain is built from TRBV2 and TRBJ2-7; D unresolved. This CDR3 has 14 amino acids. Germline values: CDR1 SNHLY, CDR2 FYNNEI. With 2 bases removed from V and 2 bases from J, the gap between germline ends came to 10 bases.